This TCR beta chain was captured in a study of cytomegalovirus exposure and HLA in healthy donors. Per germline, CDR1 SEHNR and CDR2 FQNEAQ (reference sequence). The ends were cut back, 4 bases at V and 7 bases at J, with 13 bases in the middle. The CDR3 loop spans 14 amino acids. The PCR ran on 60 Vbeta and 13 Jbeta primers. This table comes from immunoSEQ multiplex PCR, and its TCRdb copy is limited to in-frame clones, with some not included. The data contain about 190,000 clones, about nine tenths of them seen just once; the ten biggest clones take up 1.3%. The sequenced sample consisted of PBMCs. The chain links TRBV7-9 to TRBJ1-4, with a possible D match to TRBD1 (5 bases). The TCR was taken from a man aged 25-40 years in good health and CMV-seronegative. This CDR3 reads CASSSTGIPEKLFF. The CDR3 region has the DNA TGTGCCAGCAGCTCCACAGGAATCCCTGAAAAACTGTTTTTT. Using reference TRBV7-9 and TRBJ1-4 for the parts outside the CDR3, the full variable domain is DTGVSQNPRHKITKRGQNVTFRCDPISEHNRLYWYRQTLGQGPEFLTYFQNEAQLEKSRLLSDRFSAERPKGSFSTLEIQRTEQGDSAMYLCASSSTGIPEKLFFGSGTQLSVL.